The rows below give T cell receptor beta chains drawn from one sample of a study of graft-versus-host responses after intestinal transplantation. Some clones are missing from TCRdb's copy, which holds only in-frame ones; the method was immunoSEQ multiplex PCR. The table lists 8,500 to 14,000 clones, 76% of them singletons. The sequencing here drew on ileum tissue, taken 23 days after intestinal transplant. These receptors were taken from a human patient who received an intestinal transplant, so some T cells may come from the graft donor. Both conserved end residues are part of each CDR3. A D gene is named only where the DNA matches it firmly. Rows give clone size only sometimes, using once, few, many, or a class for an expanded clone.

>medium-sized|TRBJ1-4|-|TRBV6-1
CASSGTGPWDEKLFF
TGTGCCAGCAGTGGCACAGGGCCCTGGGATGAAAAACTGTTTTTT
>-|TRBJ1-5|-|TRBV27
CASSPIGSQQPQHF
TGTGCCAGCAGTCCTATCGGGTCGCAGCAGCCCCAGCATTTT
>-|TRBJ2-2|TRBD1|TRBV11-3
CASKTVRQGADTGELFF
TGTGCCAGCAAGACCGTTAGACAGGGGGCGGACACCGGGGAGCTGTTTTTT
>few|TRBJ2-5|TRBD2|TRBV6-5
CASSYGGSQETQYF
TGTGCCAGCAGTTACGGCGGGAGCCAAGAGACCCAGTACTTC
>-|TRBJ2-5|TRBD1|TRBV28
CASSLLGQDGETQYF
TGTGCCAGCAGTTTACTGGGACAGGACGGGGAGACCCAGTACTTC
>-|TRBJ2-7|-|TRBV28
CASSWSARYEQYF
TGTGCCAGCAGTTGGTCCGCAAGATACGAGCAGTACTTC
>-|TRBJ1-5|-|TRBV19
CASSIEGGFSNQPQHF
TGTGCCAGTAGTATAGAGGGGGGATTTAGCAATCAGCCCCAGCATTTT
>-|TRBJ2-6|-|TRBV7-5
CARSNSSRQSRANVLTF
TGTGCCAGAAGCAATTCAAGTAGACAAAGTCGGGCCAACGTCCTGACTTTC
>-|TRBJ2-3|TRBD2|TRBV6-1
CASGEAGVPPDTQYF
TGTGCCAGCGGAGAAGCGGGGGTCCCCCCGGATACGCAGTATTTT
>-|TRBJ2-3|-|TRBV4-1
CASSLTGDTQYF
TGCGCCAGCAGCTTGACGGGAGATACGCAGTATTTT
>-|TRBJ2-2|TRBD2|TRBV25-1
CASSGGRDTGELFF
TGTGCCAGCAGTGGTGGGAGGGACACCGGGGAGCTGTTTTTT
>-|TRBJ2-3|TRBD2|TRBV19
CASSIGLAGGFTDTQYF
TGTGCCAGTAGTATTGGTCTAGCGGGAGGATTCACAGATACGCAGTATTTT
>-|TRBJ1-2|-|TRBV10-2
CASSESMGYYGYTF
TGCGCCAGCAGTGAGTCGATGGGGTACTATGGCTACACCTTC
>few|TRBJ2-7|-|TRBV5-1
CASSLVWGRQGNEQYF
TGCGCCAGCAGCTTGGTTTGGGGGAGGCAGGGGAACGAGCAGTACTTC
>once|TRBJ2-5|TRBD2|TRBV5-1
CASSPASGRLETQYF
TGCGCCAGCAGCCCTGCTAGCGGGAGGTTGGAGACCCAGTACTTC